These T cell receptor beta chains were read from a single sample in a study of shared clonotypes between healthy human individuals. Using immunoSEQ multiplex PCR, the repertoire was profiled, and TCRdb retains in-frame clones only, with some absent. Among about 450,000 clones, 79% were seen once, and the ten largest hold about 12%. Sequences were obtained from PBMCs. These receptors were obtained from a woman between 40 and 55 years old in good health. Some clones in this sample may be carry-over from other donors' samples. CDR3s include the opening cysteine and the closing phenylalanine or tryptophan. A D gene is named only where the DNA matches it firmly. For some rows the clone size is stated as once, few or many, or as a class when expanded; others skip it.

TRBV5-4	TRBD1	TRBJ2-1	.	CASSLETGGPNEQFF	TGTGCCAGCAGCTTGGAGACAGGGGGGCCCAATGAGCAGTTCTTC
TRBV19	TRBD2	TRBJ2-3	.	CASSSGPNTDTQYF	TGTGCCTCGTCTAGCGGCCCGAACACAGATACGCAGTATTTT
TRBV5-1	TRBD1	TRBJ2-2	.	CASSLAPGQGTGELFF	TGCGCCAGCAGCTTGGCGCCGGGACAGGGGACCGGGGAGCTGTTTTTT
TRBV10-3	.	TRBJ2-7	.	CATGGPSYEQYF	TGTGCCACCGGGGGGCCCAGCTACGAGCAGTACTTC
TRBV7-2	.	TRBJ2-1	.	CASNRERGGEQFF	TGTGCCAGCAACCGCGAACGAGGAGGTGAGCAGTTCTTC
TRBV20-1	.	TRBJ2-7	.	CSARASYEQYF	TGCAGTGCCAGGGCGAGCTACGAGCAGTACTTC
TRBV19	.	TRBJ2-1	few	CASSIPTGRRDNEQFF	TGTGCCAGTAGTATCCCAACCGGGAGAAGAGACAATGAGCAGTTCTTC
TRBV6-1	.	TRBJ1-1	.	CASSYATGRAFF	TGTGCCAGCAGTTATGCCACAGGGCGGGCTTTCTTT
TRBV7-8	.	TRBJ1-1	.	CASTRPQGGWTEAFF	TGTGCCAGCACCCGCCCCCAGGGTGGTTGGACTGAAGCTTTCTTT
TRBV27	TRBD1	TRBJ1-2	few	CASSPSRDRVANYGYTF	TGTGCCAGCAGTCCGTCCCGGGACAGAGTTGCTAACTATGGCTACACCTTC
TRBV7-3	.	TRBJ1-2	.	CASSPDGDYGYTF	TGTGCCAGCAGCCCGGACGGAGACTATGGCTACACCTTC
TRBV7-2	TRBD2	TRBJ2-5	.	CASSPRLAGDGTQYF	TGTGCCAGCAGCCCACGACTAGCGGGAGATGGGACCCAGTACTTC
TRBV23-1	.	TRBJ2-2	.	CASSQSDPGETGELFF	TGCGCCAGCAGTCAATCGGATCCCGGGGAGACCGGGGAGCTGTTTTTT
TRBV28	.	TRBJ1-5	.	CASSSDSSLHF	TGTGCCAGCAGTAGCGACAGCTCTCTGCATTTT
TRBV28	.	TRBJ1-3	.	CASETPTLSGNTIYF	TGTGCCAGTGAGACCCCGACCCTTTCTGGAAACACCATATATTTT
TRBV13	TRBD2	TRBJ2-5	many	CASSLEGPGLGFRETQYF	TGTGCCAGCAGCTTAGAAGGGCCGGGACTAGGTTTTCGGGAGACCCAGTACTTC
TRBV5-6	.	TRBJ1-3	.	CASSLGTPGYTGNTIYF	TGTGCCAGCAGCTTGGGAACACCAGGCTATACTGGAAACACCATATATTTT
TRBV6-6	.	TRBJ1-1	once	CASNPGGVDTEAFF	TGTGCCAGCAACCCGGGGGGTGTGGACACTGAAGCTTTCTTT
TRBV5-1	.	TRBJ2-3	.	CASSPIFTNTQYF	TGCGCCAGCAGCCCGATCTTTACTAATACGCAGTATTTT
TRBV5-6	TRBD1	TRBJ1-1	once	CASSMRLTGQGRVTEAFF	TGTGCCAGCAGCATGAGGTTAACGGGACAGGGGAGGGTAACTGAAGCTTTCTTT
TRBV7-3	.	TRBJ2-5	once	CASSLDSGGETQYF	TGTGCCAGCAGCCTGGACTCGGGCGGCGAGACCCAGTACTTC
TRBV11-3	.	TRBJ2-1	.	CASSLESSAIYNEQFF	TGTGCCAGCAGCTTAGAGTCTAGCGCGATCTACAATGAGCAGTTCTTC
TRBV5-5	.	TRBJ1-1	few	CASSLAGRDTEAFF	TGTGCCAGTAGCTTGGCCGGCAGGGACACTGAAGCTTTCTTT
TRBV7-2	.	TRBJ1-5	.	CASSLARPRGQPQHF	TGTGCCAGCAGCTTAGCCCGACCCAGGGGACAGCCCCAGCATTTT
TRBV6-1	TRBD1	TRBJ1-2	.	CASSEVRGRGYTF	TGTGCCAGCAGTGAAGTTAGGGGGCGCGGCTACACCTTC
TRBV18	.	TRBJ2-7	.	CASSPVRVTTGYEQYF	TGTGCCAGCTCACCAGTCCGGGTAACCACGGGCTACGAGCAGTACTTC
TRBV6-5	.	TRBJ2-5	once	CASSYPSTGPQETQYF	TGTGCCAGCAGTTACCCCTCGACAGGACCTCAGGAGACCCAGTACTTC
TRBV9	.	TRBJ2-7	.	CASSVAGTDFYEQYF	TGTGCCAGCAGCGTAGCTGGGACGGACTTCTACGAGCAGTACTTC
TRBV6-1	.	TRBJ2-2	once	CASSTLARNTGELFF	TGTGCCAGCAGCACTCTAGCGAGGAACACCGGGGAGCTGTTTTTT
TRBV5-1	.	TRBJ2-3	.	CASSPDASTDTQYF	TGCGCCAGCAGTCCAGACGCCAGCACAGATACGCAGTATTTT
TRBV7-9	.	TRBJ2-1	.	CASSFSGGGNEQFF	TGTGCCAGCAGCTTCAGTGGGGGCGGGAATGAGCAGTTCTTC
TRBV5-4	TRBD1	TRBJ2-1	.	CASSGGTGDYNEQFF	TGTGCCAGCAGCGGTGGGACAGGGGATTACAATGAGCAGTTCTTC
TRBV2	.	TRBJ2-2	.	CASREGQKNTGELFF	TGTGCCAGCAGGGAGGGACAGAAGAACACCGGGGAGCTGTTTTTT
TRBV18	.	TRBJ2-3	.	CASSPTGSRSTDTQYF	TGTGCCAGCTCACCGACGGGGTCCCGGAGTACAGATACGCAGTATTTT
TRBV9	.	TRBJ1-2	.	CASSQTTKNYGYTF	TGTGCCAGCAGCCAGACTACGAAGAACTATGGCTACACCTTC
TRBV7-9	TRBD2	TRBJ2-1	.	CASSFLPGTTNNEQFF	TGTGCCAGCAGCTTCCTGCCGGGGACTACTAACAATGAGCAGTTCTTC
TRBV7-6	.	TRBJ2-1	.	CASSGYRGDEQFF	TGTGCCAGCAGCGGCTATCGTGGGGATGAGCAGTTCTTC
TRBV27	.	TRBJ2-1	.	CASSFRRGSYNEQFF	TGTGCCAGCAGTTTTAGGCGGGGTTCTTACAATGAGCAGTTCTTC
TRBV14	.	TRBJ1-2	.	CASSQDGRVGYTF	TGTGCCAGCAGCCAAGATGGCAGGGTCGGCTACACCTTC
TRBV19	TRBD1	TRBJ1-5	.	CASRGEGQPNQPQHF	TGTGCCAGTAGAGGGGAGGGACAGCCAAATCAGCCCCAGCATTTT
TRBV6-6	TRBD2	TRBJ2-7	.	CASSYSGRPYEQYF	TGTGCCAGCAGCTATAGCGGGAGGCCCTACGAGCAGTACTTC
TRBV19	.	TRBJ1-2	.	CASSYYRVGYTF	TGTGCCAGTAGCTATTACAGGGTTGGCTACACCTTC
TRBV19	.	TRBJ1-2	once	CASTTSCGYTF	TGTGCCAGTACTACTTCCTGTGGCTACACCTTC
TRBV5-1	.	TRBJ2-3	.	CASLRDHGQTDTQYF	TGCGCCAGCCTCAGGGATCATGGGCAGACAGATACGCAGTATTTT
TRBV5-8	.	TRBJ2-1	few	CASRPRQGGRYNEQFF	TGTGCCAGCAGGCCCAGGCAGGGGGGTCGCTACAATGAGCAGTTCTTC
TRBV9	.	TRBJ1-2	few	CASTLDTSNYGYTF	TGTGCCAGCACCCTAGACACGTCTAACTATGGCTACACCTTC